This T cell receptor (beta chain) was found in a study of shared clonotypes between healthy human individuals. Germline V gene lookup returns CDR1 MDHEN and CDR2 SYDVKM. With V trimmed by 5 bases and J by 5 bases, 4 bases remained unmatched. The CDR3 totals 14 residues. Libraries were prepared by immunoSEQ multiplex PCR; TCRdb keeps only in-frame clonotypes and omits some of them. The sample consists of about 680,000 clones, roughly 72% of them appearing once. Study-level results: Across subsets, estimated richness was generally greater for naive than for memory populations.

In this sample, this clone turned up once. Its specificity is not known. A much larger clone sits a single nucleotide away, making a read error possible. Other DNA sequences within the sample encode an identical CDR3. Sequenced material: memory CD4+ T cells sorted from blood. Subset defined: CD45RA-negative fraction. The chain uses TRBV28 and TRBJ1-4; 8 positions match TRBD1. The TCR originated in a woman in her 30s in good health. As DNA, the CDR3 is TGTGCCAGCAGTAGTGGACAGGGCAATGAAAAACTGTTTTTT. It translates to CASSSGQGNEKLFF.